The 32 T cell receptor beta chains given below trace back to one sample, sequenced in a study of T-cell memory formation after mild COVID-19. TCRdb reprocessed the 5' RACE reads via MiXCR and lists one record per CDR3 protein. The data hold just over 200,000 distinct CDR3 sequences, with roughly 10% observed a single time. The sequencing input was PBMCs or a T cell subset sorted from them (not recorded which). The receptor source for this set is a man aged 18 to 29 who had mild COVID-19 (a few samples of this study predate the infection). Cell type and time point are not known.

Many counts were recorded for this clonotype. V and J are TRBV20-1 and TRBJ2-7; the match to TRBD1 covers 7 bases. The CDR3 sequence is 19 residues long. Germline V gene lookup returns CDR1 DFQATT and CDR2 SNEGSKA (reference sequence). V lost 4 bases, J lost 4 bases, and 25 bases stayed unmatched. CDR3 sequence reads: CSAITRLTGKQGKRYEQYV. The CDR3, as DNA: TGCAGTGCTATAACGCGCCTGACAGGGAAACAGGGAAAGCGTTACGAGCAGTACGTC.

In this sample, this clonotype turned up a few times. The chain uses TRBV5-1 and TRBJ1-2, with D possibly matching TRBD1 (6 bases). V was clipped by 4 bases and J by 12 bases, with 16 bases between them. CDR1 is SGHRS and CDR2 is YFSETQ in the germline V gene. This CDR3 contains 12 residues. As DNA, the CDR3 is TGCGCCAGCAGCCCATGGGGGGGCGAACACACCTTC. It is translated as CASSPWGGEHTF.

This clonotype turned up a few times. The rearrangement joins TRBV3-1 to TRBJ1-1; D uncertain. V shed 0 bases and J shed 10 bases, with 12 bases lying between them. This CDR3 is 13 amino acids long. Germline CDR1 is LGHDT and CDR2 is YNNKEL (reference sequence). The CDR3 DNA follows: TGTGCCAGCAGCCAAGATTCATCAAGTTCAGCTTTCTTT. This sequence encodes CASSQDSSSSAFF.

This clonotype was seen a few times. The chain links TRBV4-1 to TRBJ2-3, with 8 bases aligning to TRBD2. The J segment lost 6 bases and the V segment lost 5 bases, leaving 10 bases of the junction unmatched. This CDR3 is built from 15 residues. Germline CDR1 and CDR2: MGHRA and YSYEKL. The DNA for the CDR3 is TGCGCCAGCAGCTCCCGGAGCGGGGGAGGGGATACGCAGTATTTT. As protein: CASSSRSGGGDTQYF.

The chain uses TRBV5-1 and TRBJ1-3, with TRBD1 as a possible D gene (6 bases). With 3 bases removed from V and 4 bases from J, the gap between germline ends came to 11 bases. The germline V gene has CDR1 SGHRS and CDR2 YFSETQ. The CDR3 totals 14 residues. The CDR3 sequence is CASSSQGGGNTIYF. The CDR3, as DNA: TGCGCCAGCAGCTCACAGGGTGGAGGAAACACCATATATTTT.

This clonotype was seen a handful of times. The chain links TRBV10-3 to TRBJ1-1; D is perhaps TRBD1 (5 bases). Trimming cost V 4 bases and J 6 bases, with 15 bases left between them. The CDR3 contains 14 residues. The germline CDR1 and CDR2 sequences are ENHRY and SYGVKD. The CDR3 spells CAISVAGGGAEAFF. CDR3 DNA: TGTGCCATCAGTGTAGCAGGCGGGGGGGCTGAAGCTTTCTTT.

The CDR3: CSADYRDNYGYTF. The CDR3 DNA reads TGCAGTGCTGATTACAGGGATAACTATGGCTACACCTTC. This chain uses TRBV20-1 with TRBJ1-2; possibly TRBD1 for D (6 bases). Germline V gene lookup returns CDR1 DFQATT and CDR2 SNEGSKA (reference sequence). Trimming took off 5 bases at V and 1 base at J, with 11 bases between the two ends. This CDR3 has 13 amino acids.

The chain recombines TRBV7-9 with TRBJ2-2; D is perhaps TRBD2 (5 bases). The CDR3 has 15 amino acids. V lost 10 bases and J lost 1, with 16 bases in between. Germline CDR1 and CDR2: SEHNR and FQNEAQ (reference sequence). The CDR3 DNA sequence: TGTGCCATCAGAGAGGGCAGGAAGAACACCGGGGAGCTGTTTTTT. Its translation: CAIREGRKNTGELFF.

This clonotype was detected a few times. The chain is built from TRBV10-3 and TRBJ1-2; 9 bases line up with TRBD1. The CDR3 is 11 amino acids. In germline, CDR1 is ENHRY, CDR2 SYGVKD. V gave up 8 bases and J gave up 5 bases; unmatched junction bases: 0. This chain's CDR3 is CAIGQGYGYTF. Here the CDR3 DNA reads TGTGCCATCGGACAGGGGTATGGCTACACCTTC.

This clonotype was seen a few times. The chain couples TRBV14 to TRBJ2-3; D not certain. Germline V CDR1 and CDR2: SGHDN, FVKESK. Deletions cut 0 bases from V and 4 bases from J, with 5 bases between. CDR3 length: 13 residues. The CDR3 coding sequence is TGTGCCAGCAGCCAAGACTGGGCAGATACGCAGTATTTT. Protein sequence: CASSQDWADTQYF.

V usage is TRBV7-3 and J usage is TRBJ2-3; D is unclear. The CDR3 is made up of 14 amino acids. V gave up 8 bases and J gave up 0 bases, with 12 bases separating them. CDR1 and CDR2 (germline): SGHTA, FQGTGA. The CDR3 region is CASCETPSTDTQYF. CDR3 in DNA: TGTGCCAGCTGCGAGACACCGAGCACAGATACGCAGTATTTT.

This clonotype was picked up a small number of times. The rearrangement uses TRBV6-2 or TRBV6-3 and TRBJ2-1; 11 nucleotides align to TRBD2. The J segment lost 9 bases and the V segment lost 1 base, leaving 14 bases of the junction unmatched. The CDR3 covers 18 residues. Germline V CDR1 and CDR2: MNHEY, SVGEGT. The CDR3 nucleotides read TGTGCCAGCAGTTACTACTCCAACTGGCTAGCGGGGGGATCTGAGCAGTTCTTC. It codes for CASSYYSNWLAGGSEQFF.

This clonotype was recorded a few times. The chain is built from TRBV12-5 and TRBJ2-2, with D possibly being TRBD2 (5 bases). The V gene lost 6 bases and the J gene lost 0 bases, with 14 bases spanning the gap. The CDR3 runs 16 residues. Germline-derived CDR1 and CDR2 are LGHNT and FRNRAP. The CDR3 coding sequence is TGTGCTAGTGGCAACCACCGGGGTGCGAACACCGGGGAGCTGTTTTTT. Its translation is CASGNHRGANTGELFF.

The rearrangement uses TRBV24-1 and TRBJ2-1, with 14 bases fitting TRBD2. The ends lost 3 bases at V and 9 bases at J; junction bases unmatched: 3. The CDR3 is made up of 15 amino acids. Germline CDR1 reads KGHDR; CDR2 reads SFDVKD. CDR3 nucleotides: TGTGCCACCAGTGATCCGGGACTAGCGGGAGTTGAGCAGTTCTTC. Translating gives CATSDPGLAGVEQFF.

This clonotype occurred many times. The chain employs TRBV4-3 and TRBJ2-5; D perhaps matches TRBD2 (6 bases). This CDR3 is 15 amino acids long. Looked up from germline, CDR1 is LGHNA and CDR2 is YSLEER. The V end lost 3 bases, the J end lost 1 base, and 12 bases lay between the germline ends. This CDR3 reads CASSQSGSTQETQYF. Here the CDR3 DNA reads TGCGCCAGCAGCCAGTCCGGGAGCACCCAAGAGACCCAGTACTTC.

The sample holds a few counts of this clonotype. V and J are TRBV5-4 and TRBJ2-5, with a possible D match to TRBD2 (5 bases). The CDR3 covers 16 residues. Trimming removed 4 bases at V and 4 bases at J, with 20 bases between. Germline CDR1 is SGHNT and CDR2 is YYREEE (reference sequence). CDR3 in DNA: TGTGCCAGCAGCCCTACCTTCCCCCTTGCGGGAGAGACCCAGTACTTC. Its translation is CASSPTFPLAGETQYF.

The rearrangement joins TRBV5-1 to TRBJ1-1; 7 bases agree with TRBD1. V lost 2 bases and J lost 1; bases outside the gene matches: 5. Germline V lookup: CDR1 SGHRS, CDR2 YFSETQ. There are 15 residues in the CDR3. This CDR3 is CASSLQGRGNTEAFF. The CDR3, as DNA: TGCGCCAGCAGCTTACAGGGGAGAGGGAACACTGAAGCTTTCTTT.

The J gene is TRBJ1-2, the V gene TRBV15; D unclear. The ends were cut back, 0 bases at V and 6 bases at J, with 17 bases in the middle. CDR1 is LNHNV, CDR2 YYDKDF, per germline (reference sequence). This CDR3 spans 16 amino acids. DNA of the CDR3: TGTGCCACCAGCAGAGATCCCCGGAGCGACGTGCATGGCTACACCTTC. Its protein product is CATSRDPRSDVHGYTF.

This clonotype has a handful of counts. This rearrangement joins TRBV6-5 to TRBJ2-7, with unresolved D. Germline loops: CDR1 MNHEY, CDR2 SVGAGI. The CDR3 totals 13 residues. Trimming shortened V by 2 bases and J by 3 bases, and 8 bases separated the two germline ends. This CDR3 is CASSYAGLYEQYF. The CDR3 DNA is TGTGCCAGCAGTTACGCAGGTCTCTACGAGCAGTACTTC.

The rearrangement uses TRBV4-3 and TRBJ2-1; no firm D call. The germline gives CDR1 LGHNA, CDR2 YSLEER. CDR3 size: 14 residues. The V end was cut by 0 bases, the J end by 6 bases, with 9 bases between. DNA for the CDR3: TGCGCCAGCAGCCAAGAGATTAGGATCAATGAGCAGTTCTTC. Translating gives CASSQEIRINEQFF.

The chain uses TRBV5-5 and TRBJ2-2, with D maybe TRBD1 (5 bases). Trimming removed 2 bases from V and 3 bases from J, with 11 bases in between. The CDR3 is made up of 15 amino acids. Germline V gives CDR1 SGHKS, CDR2 YYEKEE (reference sequence). The CDR3 DNA reads TGTGCCAGCAGCTTTTGGCGACAGCACACCGGGGAGCTGTTTTTT. Translation gives CASSFWRQHTGELFF.

This clonotype was counted only a few times. J is TRBJ2-5 and V is TRBV20-1, with TRBD2 matching 11 bases. Trimming removed 6 bases from V and 5 bases from J; junction bases left unmatched: 11. Germline loops: CDR1 DFQATT, CDR2 SNEGSKA (reference sequence). This CDR3 is 15 amino acids long. The CDR3 is CSARGSGGARETQYF. The CDR3 region has the DNA TGCAGTGCAAGGGGTAGCGGGGGGGCCCGGGAGACCCAGTACTTC.

This clonotype was observed at least ten times. The chain uses TRBV20-1 and TRBJ2-3; D may match TRBD1 or TRBD2 (5 bases each). Deletions cut 6 bases from V and 4 bases from J, with 17 bases between. The CDR3 is 14 amino acids. The germline V gene encodes CDR1 DFQATT and CDR2 SNEGSKA (reference sequence). CDR3 amino acids: CSARDPRTADTQYF. The CDR3 DNA reads TGCAGTGCGAGGGACCCCCGAACGGCAGATACGCAGTATTTT.

The rearrangement links TRBV29-1 to TRBJ2-3; 7 nucleotides line up with TRBD2. The germline V gene encodes CDR1 SQVTM and CDR2 ANQGSEA. The CDR3 runs to 15 residues. After removal of 4 bases from V and 0 bases from J, the junction contained 7 bases not matched to a gene. CDR3 amino acids: CSVVPYGGSTDTQYF. The DNA of the CDR3 is TGCAGCGTTGTCCCCTACGGGGGGAGCACAGATACGCAGTATTTT.

This clonotype turned up a few times. V is TRBV10-3 and J is TRBJ1-1, with D possibly TRBD1 on 5 matching bases. Per the germline V gene, CDR1 is ENHRY and CDR2 is SYGVKD. V was clipped by 10 bases and J by 0 bases, with 12 bases between them. The length of the CDR3 is 13 residues. The CDR3 spells CATHNRMNTEAFF. Written as DNA, the CDR3 is TGTGCCACCCACAACAGGATGAACACTGAAGCTTTCTTT.

Many counts were recorded for this clonotype. This rearrangement joins TRBV7-2 to TRBJ2-2, with D perhaps TRBD1 or TRBD2 (5 bases each). The V gene lost 1 base and the J gene lost 4 bases, with 10 bases spanning the gap. The CDR3 loop spans 15 amino acids. Germline loops: CDR1 SGHTA, CDR2 FQGNSA. The CDR3 nucleotides read TGTGCCAGCAGCTTAGGAGGTGGGACCACCGGGGAGCTGTTTTTT. Translating it yields CASSLGGGTTGELFF.

Here the CDR3 reads CARRSGDTNYGYTF. The CDR3 nucleotides are TGTGCCAGGAGATCGGGAGATACTAACTATGGCTACACCTTC. The chain uses TRBV6-6 and TRBJ1-2, with D uncertain. CDR3 length: 14 amino acids. From germline, CDR1 is MNHNY and CDR2 SVGAGI (reference sequence). Trimming took off 9 bases at V and 0 bases at J, with 14 bases between the two ends.

The sample holds a few counts of this clonotype. The CDR3 loop is CAISESSRGNQPQHF. CDR3 sequence (DNA): TGTGCCATCAGTGAGTCGTCCAGGGGAAATCAGCCCCAGCATTTT. The chain employs TRBV10-3 and TRBJ1-5; perhaps TRBD1 as D (6 bases). The V gene lost 0 bases and the J gene lost 4 bases, with 10 bases spanning the gap. The CDR3 length is 15 residues. The V gene's germline CDR1 is ENHRY and CDR2 SYGVKD.

This clonotype was observed a single time. The chain carries TRBV18 and TRBJ1-1; the D gene is possibly TRBD1 (5 bases). With 6 bases removed from V and 6 bases from J, the gap between germline ends came to 20 bases. CDR1 and CDR2 from the germline V gene are KGHSH and LQKENI. The CDR3 sequence is 15 residues long. CDR3 loop: CASSLNDRLDAEAFF. In DNA form, the CDR3 reads TGTGCCAGCTCTCTGAACGACAGACTTGATGCTGAAGCTTTCTTT. The complete variable domain, with remaining parts taken from reference TRBV18 and TRBJ1-1, reads NAGVMQNPRHLVRRRGQEARLRCSPMKGHSHVYWYRQLPEEGLKFMVYLQKENIIDESGMPKERFSAEFPKEGPSILRIQQVVRGDSAAYFCASSLNDRLDAEAFFGQGTRLTVV.

This chain links TRBV6-1 with TRBJ2-3, with 8 bases identical to TRBD1. Germline CDR1 and CDR2: MNHNS and SASEGT. The CDR3 spans 14 residues. With V trimmed by 4 bases and J by 3 bases, 3 bases remained unmatched. The CDR3 protein is CASSGTGPTDTQYF. As DNA, the CDR3 is TGTGCCAGCAGTGGGACAGGGCCTACAGATACGCAGTATTTT.

This chain joins TRBV6-1 and TRBJ1-1; D may be TRBD1 (5 bases). Germline V gene lookup returns CDR1 MNHNS and CDR2 SASEGT. This CDR3 contains 14 residues. With 6 bases removed from V and 4 bases from J, the gap between germline ends came to 15 bases. CDR3 bases: TGTGCCAGCAGCACCGAAGTGGGGGGCACTGAAGCTTTCTTT. Amino acid sequence: CASSTEVGGTEAFF.

The chain links TRBV29-1 to TRBJ1-2; D possibly corresponds to TRBD1 (5 bases). The CDR3 spans 13 residues. Germline CDR1 SQVTM, CDR2 ANQGSEA. The germline V and J ends were trimmed by 6 bases and 8 bases, with 19 bases remaining between them. In DNA form, the CDR3 reads TGCAGCGTGCGCCGGGGGGGTCAAAACGGCTACACCTTC. Protein product: CSVRRGGQNGYTF.